Below are 32 T cell receptor beta chains sequenced from a single sample in a study of T cells expressing NK-cell markers. TCRdb re-called the 5' RACE reads, yielding one record per CDR3 amino acid sequence without DNA. This table holds roughly 430,000 distinct CDR3 sequences. Input material: blood T cells: a sorted CD56 or NKG2C T cell subset, CD4+ or CD8+ T cells, or bulk PBMC T cells (not recorded which). These receptors were obtained from a woman between 18 and 70 years old in good health.

This chain joins TRBV16 and TRBJ2-5; TCRdb's D gene call, TRBD1, goes unchecked for lack of DNA. The CDR3 sequence is 13 residues long. Germline CDR1 is KGHSY and CDR2 is FQNENV. The CDR3 sequence is CASRQGAVETQYF.

The rearrangement links TRBV20-1 to TRBJ1-1. The germline V gene encodes CDR1 DFQATT and CDR2 SNEGSKA (reference sequence). The CDR3 contains 14 residues. CDR3 amino acids: CSARGGTANTEAFF.

The chain recombines TRBV6-1 with TRBJ1-1; there is no DNA to check the TCRdb D call of TRBD1. Germline-derived CDR1 and CDR2 are MNHNS and SASEGT. This CDR3 is 13 amino acids long. CDR3 amino acids: CASRPGTGTEAFF.

The chain combines TRBV29-1 with TRBJ1-2. There are 13 residues in the CDR3. CDR1 is SQVTM and CDR2 is ANQGSEA in the germline V gene. Here the CDR3 reads CSVVDGANYGYTF.

The chain recombines TRBV10-3 with TRBJ2-2; TCRdb's D gene call, TRBD1, goes unchecked for lack of DNA. Germline values: CDR1 ENHRY, CDR2 SYGVKD. The CDR3 loop spans 14 amino acids. The chain's CDR3 is CAISGGPNTGELFF.

The V and J genes are TRBV29-1 and TRBJ1-1; the TCRdb call, TRBD1, lacks DNA for checking. The CDR3 length is 14 residues. CDR1 and CDR2 (germline): SQVTM, ANQGSEA. The chain's CDR3 is CSVRGDTLNTEAFF.

This sequence joins TRBV7-9 and TRBJ2-1. The CDR3 has 13 residues. Per germline, CDR1 SEHNR and CDR2 FQNEAQ (reference sequence). CDR3 loop: CASSSGRYNEQFF.

The gene calls are TRBV6-5 and TRBJ2-7; TCRdb's D gene call, TRBD1, goes unchecked for lack of DNA. CDR3 length: 15 residues. The germline gives CDR1 MNHEY, CDR2 SVGAGI. CDR3 sequence reads: CASSYLAPSSYEQYF.

The rearrangement links TRBV28 to TRBJ2-1; the D gene TCRdb calls, TRBD2, cannot be checked with no DNA. Germline CDR1 and CDR2: MDHEN and SYDVKM. This CDR3 spans 17 amino acids. The CDR3 region is CASREPSGGGLYNEQFF.

The J gene is TRBJ2-2, the V gene TRBV20-1; absent DNA, TCRdb's TRBD2 call cannot be checked. CDR1 and CDR2 (germline): DFQATT, SNEGSKA (reference sequence). This CDR3 has 15 amino acids. The CDR3: CSATGLEVSAGELFF.

J is TRBJ2-1 and V is TRBV6-2 or TRBV6-3. Germline loops: CDR1 MNHEY, CDR2 SVGEGT. The CDR3 runs 12 residues. This chain's CDR3 is CASSLFAREQFF.

The rearrangement joins TRBV5-8 to TRBJ2-5. The germline gives CDR1 SGHTS, CDR2 YDEGEE. This CDR3 region has 13 residues. The CDR3 loop reads CTSSTDWQETQYF.

The rearrangement joins TRBV30 to TRBJ1-1; TCRdb lists TRBD1, though no DNA is available to test this call. CDR1 is GTSNPN, CDR2 SVGIG, per germline (reference sequence). The CDR3 loop spans 14 amino acids. The CDR3 reads CARLRVAGSTEAFF.

The rearrangement links TRBV3-1 to TRBJ2-2; TCRdb's D gene call, TRBD1, goes unchecked for lack of DNA. Germline values: CDR1 LGHDT, CDR2 YNNKEL (reference sequence). This CDR3 contains 15 residues. CDR3 region: CASSQESGHPGELFF.

The chain is built from TRBV25-1 and TRBJ2-5; TCRdb's D gene call, TRBD1, goes unchecked for lack of DNA. CDR1 is MGHDK and CDR2 is SYGVNS in the germline V gene. This CDR3 contains 15 residues. CDR3: CASSDLMDTQETQYF.

This chain's CDR3 is CASSLPGSSYEQYF. The rearrangement uses TRBV18 and TRBJ2-7; lacking DNA, the TRBD1 call made by TCRdb goes unchecked. Germline V gene lookup returns CDR1 KGHSH and CDR2 LQKENI. CDR3 length: 14 residues.

The rearrangement uses TRBV30 and TRBJ2-3; absent DNA, TCRdb's TRBD2 call cannot be checked. Germline-derived CDR1 and CDR2 are GTSNPN and SVGIG (reference sequence). There are 13 residues in the CDR3. This CDR3 reads CAWRSIARDTQYF.

V is TRBV6-5 and J is TRBJ1-5. There are 17 residues in the CDR3. Looked up from germline, CDR1 is MNHEY and CDR2 is SVGAGI. Here the CDR3 reads CASSYSTSAAQGQPQHF.

The chain recombines TRBV19 with TRBJ2-2; TCRdb's D call of TRBD1 is untestable without DNA. CDR1 and CDR2 from the germline V gene are LNHDA and SQIVND (reference sequence). The CDR3 length is 14 residues. The CDR3 sequence: CASSSTGGSGELFF.

The chain combines TRBV4-3 with TRBJ1-2. Germline values: CDR1 LGHNA, CDR2 YSLEER. This CDR3 comprises 14 residues. The CDR3 spells CASSQEGANYGYTF.

J is TRBJ2-3 and V is TRBV6-2 or TRBV6-3. Looked up from germline, CDR1 is MNHEY and CDR2 is SVGEGT. CDR3 length equals 15 residues. CDR3 region: CASLRLGYTTDTQYF.

The rearrangement joins TRBV18 to TRBJ2-2; TCRdb's D call of TRBD1 is untestable without DNA. The CDR3 contains 15 residues. Germline V CDR1 and CDR2: KGHSH, LQKENI. The CDR3 protein is CASSDRSMNTGELFF.

V usage is TRBV7-2 and J usage is TRBJ2-5. The CDR3 runs 14 residues. Germline CDR1 SGHTA, CDR2 FQGNSA. The chain's CDR3 is CASSLRTTQETQYF.

The gene calls are TRBV12-3 or TRBV12-4 and TRBJ2-7; TCRdb gives TRBD2 as the D gene, but with no DNA this cannot be confirmed. The CDR3 extends over 13 amino acids. The chain's CDR3 is CASNSQRNYEQYF.

The chain joins TRBV3-1 to TRBJ2-5; the D call of TRBD2 rests on TCRdb alone, since no DNA is present to check it. The CDR3 loop spans 16 amino acids. Germline CDR1 and CDR2: LGHDT and YNNKEL (reference sequence). The CDR3 protein is CASSQGPSAYQETQYF.

This rearrangement joins TRBV7-2 to TRBJ2-2; TCRdb's D gene call, TRBD2, goes unchecked for lack of DNA. The CDR3 consists of 14 residues. In germline, CDR1 is SGHTA, CDR2 FQGNSA. CDR3 amino acids: CASTLDGRAGELFF.

The V gene is TRBV7-3, the J gene TRBJ2-5; there is no DNA to check the TCRdb D call of TRBD1. Per the germline V gene, CDR1 is SGHTA and CDR2 is FQGTGA. CDR3 length equals 15 residues. The CDR3 loop is CASSPTGQFQETQYF. Filled out from reference TRBV7-3 and TRBJ2-5, the complete variable domain reads GAGVSQTPSNKVTEKGKYVELRCDPISGHTALYWYRQSLGQGPEFLIYFQGTGAADDSGLPNDRFFAVRPEGSVSTLKIQRTERGDSAVYLCASSPTGQFQETQYFGPGTRLLVL.

The rearrangement links TRBV12-3 or TRBV12-4 to TRBJ2-5; TCRdb reports TRBD1, a call that lacks DNA to check it against. The CDR3 is 15 amino acids. CDR3 sequence: CASSLVGRAQETQYF.

The CDR3 sequence: CASSARDGGGPQHF. V is TRBV7-8 and J is TRBJ1-5; with no DNA, the TCRdb D assignment of TRBD1 cannot be verified. Germline V gene lookup returns CDR1 SGHVS and CDR2 FQNEAQ. There are 14 residues in the CDR3.

The chain employs TRBV6-1 and TRBJ1-2; the TRBD1 assignment by TCRdb is unverifiable without DNA. The germline CDR1 and CDR2 sequences are MNHNS and SASEGT. The CDR3 length is 13 residues. This CDR3 reads CASSEGQPYGYTF.

The rearrangement uses TRBV7-2 and TRBJ2-3. CDR1 is SGHTA and CDR2 is FQGNSA in the germline V gene. CDR3 length: 14 amino acids. This CDR3 is CASSLGRYTDTQYF. The full variable domain, completed using reference TRBV7-2 and TRBJ2-3, is GAGVSQSPSNKVTEKGKDVELRCDPISGHTALYWYRQSLGQGLEFLIYFQGNSAPDKSGLPSDRFSAERTGGSVSTLTIQRTQQEDSAVYLCASSLGRYTDTQYFGPGTRLTVL.

V and J are TRBV7-2 and TRBJ2-5; absent DNA, TCRdb's TRBD2 call cannot be checked. Germline lookup yields CDR1 SGHTA and CDR2 FQGNSA. CDR3 length: 16 residues. CDR3 sequence reads: CASSYFGLAPQETQYF. Using reference TRBV7-2 and TRBJ2-5 for the parts outside the CDR3, the full variable domain is GAGVSQSPSNKVTEKGKDVELRCDPISGHTALYWYRQSLGQGLEFLIYFQGNSAPDKSGLPSDRFSAERTGGSVSTLTIQRTQQEDSAVYLCASSYFGLAPQETQYFGPGTRLLVL.